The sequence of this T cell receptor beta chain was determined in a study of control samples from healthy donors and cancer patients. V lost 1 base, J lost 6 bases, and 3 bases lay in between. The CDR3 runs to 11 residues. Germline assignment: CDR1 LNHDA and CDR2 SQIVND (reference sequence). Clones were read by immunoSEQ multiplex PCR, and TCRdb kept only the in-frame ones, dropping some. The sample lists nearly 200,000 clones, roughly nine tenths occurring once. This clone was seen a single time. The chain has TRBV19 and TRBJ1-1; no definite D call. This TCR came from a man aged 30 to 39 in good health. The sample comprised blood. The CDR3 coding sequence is TGTGCCAGTAGTATAGGGCCTGAAGCTTTCTTT. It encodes CASSIGPEAFF.